Below are 22 T cell receptor beta chains sequenced from a single sample in a study of OX40 agonist ivuxolimab in advanced cancers. This table comes from immunoSEQ multiplex PCR, and its TCRdb copy is limited to in-frame clones, with some not included. The data show some 90,000 clones, roughly 86% seen once. The sample here was CD4+ or CD8+ T cells sorted from blood, taken in a trial of the OX40 agonist ivuxolimab. These receptors came from an adult with an advanced solid tumor such as melanoma, head and neck, liver or kidney cancer.

The chain carries TRBV29-1 and TRBJ1-1; D is uncertain. Germline V gene lookup returns CDR1 SQVTM and CDR2 ANQGSEA. Trimming shortened V by 4 bases and J by 1 base, and 10 bases separated the two germline ends. CDR3 size: 13 residues. The CDR3 region is CSVGAEPNTEAFF. CDR3 DNA sequence: TGCAGCGTTGGGGCAGAGCCGAACACTGAAGCTTTCTTT.

This clone was found once. This chain uses TRBV11-2 with TRBJ1-2; tentative D call: TRBD1 (6 bases). There are 14 residues in the CDR3. The germline gives CDR1 SGHAT, CDR2 FQNNGV. Trimming cost V 1 base and J 4 bases, with 10 bases left between them. The CDR3 reads CASSLVSDSYGYTF. The CDR3 DNA follows: TGTGCCAGCAGCTTAGTCTCGGACAGCTATGGCTACACCTTC.

The chain is built from TRBV6-1 and TRBJ1-1; no reliable D call. The CDR3 has 15 residues. The germline CDR1 and CDR2 sequences are MNHNS and SASEGT. Between the trimmed V and J ends, which lost 4 bases and 4 bases, there was a span of 16 bases. DNA of the CDR3: TGTGCCAGCAGTGTACACACCAGAGGAGGCACTGAAGCTTTCTTT. This encodes CASSVHTRGGTEAFF.

The V call is TRBV19, the J call TRBJ2-2, with D perhaps matching TRBD1 (6 bases). The CDR3 totals 16 residues. Between the trimmed V and J ends, which lost 5 bases and 6 bases, there was a span of 19 bases. CDR1 is LNHDA and CDR2 is SQIVND in the germline V gene (reference sequence). In DNA, the CDR3 is TGTGCCAGTAGTGAATTCCATGGACAGCCAGCCGGGGAGCTGTTTTTT. Its translation is CASSEFHGQPAGELFF.

The chain uses TRBV5-1 and TRBJ2-5; D assignment may be TRBD1 or TRBD2 (8 bases each). Germline loops: CDR1 SGHRS, CDR2 YFSETQ. Trimming shortened V by 4 bases and J by 5 bases, and 27 bases separated the two germline ends. This CDR3 has 18 amino acids. The CDR3 region is CASSQAAGAGGVWETQYF. In DNA form, the CDR3 reads TGCGCCAGCAGCCAGGCAGCGGGGGCAGGGGGCGTGTGGGAGACCCAGTACTTC. Based on the CDR3 plus reference TRBV5-1 and TRBJ2-5, the full variable domain is KAGVTQTPRYLIKTRGQQVTLSCSPISGHRSVSWYQQTPGQGLQFLFEYFSETQRNKGNFPGRFSGRQFSNSRSEMNVSTLELGDSALYLCASSQAAGAGGVWETQYFGPGTRLLVL.

CDR3 region: CASSAAVGASGYTF. The CDR3 region has the DNA TGTGCCAGCAGCGCCGCAGTGGGCGCGTCCGGCTACACCTTC. V usage is TRBV21-1 and J usage is TRBJ1-2; the table's D call, TRBD1, has no DNA check behind it. TRBV21-1 is noted as a pseudogene. The CDR3 runs to 14 residues.

The V gene is TRBV28, the J gene TRBJ1-1; D unclear. The length of the CDR3 is 14 residues. Germline CDR1 and CDR2: MDHEN and SYDVKM. V lost 6 bases to trimming and J lost 4 bases, with 15 bases between them. The CDR3 protein is CASSRTPGSTEAFF. In DNA, the CDR3 is TGTGCCAGCAGCCGGACTCCCGGCTCCACTGAAGCTTTCTTT.

The chain joins TRBV5-1 to TRBJ1-1; 9 bases match TRBD1. The junction had 3 bases not matched to a gene; V was cut back by 2 bases and J by 4 bases. The CDR3 runs 14 residues. Germline loops: CDR1 SGHRS, CDR2 YFSETQ. The CDR3 here is CASSFLQGATEAFF. The DNA for the CDR3 is TGCGCCAGCAGCTTTCTACAGGGGGCCACTGAAGCTTTCTTT.

V and J are TRBV20-1 and TRBJ2-5; tentatively, D is TRBD1 (6 bases). Germline CDR1 reads DFQATT; CDR2 reads SNEGSKA (reference sequence). V dropped 5 bases and J dropped 2 bases, with 6 bases sitting between them. The CDR3 contains 11 residues. In DNA form, the CDR3 reads TGCAGTGCTGGACAGCAAGAGACCCAGTACTTC. This gives the protein CSAGQQETQYF.

The chain joins TRBV28 to TRBJ1-2; D gene ambiguous. Germline CDR1 MDHEN, CDR2 SYDVKM. V was cut by 7 bases and J by 2 bases, with 14 bases left in between. The CDR3 consists of 14 residues. CDR3 region: CASNPAGGNYGYTF. CDR3 nucleotide sequence: TGTGCCAGCAACCCGGCGGGAGGGAACTATGGCTACACCTTC.

Worth noting for this clone: One end of the junction fails to match germline, which may point to a read error. V gene TRBV4-1 combines with J gene TRBJ2-2, with D perhaps being TRBD1 or TRBD2 (7 bases each). The germline V gene has CDR1 MGHRA and CDR2 YSYEKL. This CDR3 spans 15 amino acids. The CDR3 sequence is CASSPGGQNIGELFF. In nucleotides, the CDR3 is TGCGCCAGCAGCCCGGGGGGACAGAACATCGGGGAGCTGTTTTTT.

The rearrangement joins TRBV1 to TRBJ2-1; the D segment call TRBD2 is taken from the table without a DNA check. TRBV1 is labeled a pseudogene. CDR3 length equals 22 residues. CDR3 in DNA: TGCACCAGCAGCCAAGAATGGGAAAGACTAGCGGAGGGATCTAGCTCCTACAATGAGCAGTTCTTC. It specifies CTSSQEWERLAEGSSSYNEQFF.

This chain connects TRBV19 to TRBJ1-1, with 7 bases fitting TRBD1. CDR1 and CDR2 (germline): LNHDA, SQIVND (reference sequence). This CDR3 comprises 19 residues. V lost 6 bases and J lost 1; bases outside the gene matches: 20. The CDR3 protein is CASSHRGQAVRKGNTEAFF. Here the CDR3 DNA reads TGTGCCAGTAGCCATCGAGGACAGGCGGTTAGAAAAGGGAACACTGAAGCTTTCTTT.

This clone was counted a few times. Other DNA sequences from this sample encode an identical CDR3 as well. For the CDR3, the DNA is TGTGCCAGCAGCTTGGAGGGGGCTGGTCAGCCCCAGCATTTT. Its translation is CASSLEGAGQPQHF. V gene TRBV5-4 combines with J gene TRBJ1-5, with 7 bases fitting TRBD1. The CDR3 consists of 14 residues. CDR1 and CDR2 from the germline V gene are SGHNT and YYREEE (reference sequence). The trim removed 0 bases at V and 6 bases at J, leaving 3 bases unmatched.

J is TRBJ1-3 and V is TRBV5-8, with a weak D call TRBD1 (6 bases). The CDR3 consists of 18 residues. Trimming left V 4 bases short and J 0 bases short, with 20 bases between. Germline CDR1 is SGHTS and CDR2 is YDEGEE. The CDR3 spells CASSLRQAGTSSGNTIYF. DNA for the CDR3: TGTGCCAGCAGCCTACGACAGGCCGGGACAAGCTCTGGAAACACCATATATTTT.

The V and J genes are TRBV6-5 and TRBJ2-6; 7 nucleotides match TRBD1. The CDR3 sequence is 16 residues long. V was clipped by 4 bases and J by 3 bases; unmatched bases: 6. Germline lookup yields CDR1 MNHEY and CDR2 SVGAGI. In DNA, the CDR3 is TGTGCCAGCAGTTCCCAAACAGGGGTTGGGGCCAACGTCCTGACTTTC. It translates to CASSSQTGVGANVLTF.

In DNA, the CDR3 is TGTGCCAGCAGCTTGGGGCCTGGGACAGGGCTCGATGAGCAGTTCTTC. Translating gives CASSLGPGTGLDEQFF. The V call is TRBV7-9, the J call TRBJ2-1; 9 nucleotides match TRBD1. The V and J ends lost 3 bases and 8 bases, in that order; junction bases with no gene match: 11. The germline V gene has CDR1 SEHNR and CDR2 FQNEAQ (reference sequence). The CDR3 consists of 16 residues.

This clone was found once. This rearrangement joins TRBV7-9 to TRBJ1-1; D not resolved. This CDR3 comprises 15 residues. Trimming stripped 6 bases from V and 1 base from J, with 15 bases between. Germline loops: CDR1 SEHNR, CDR2 FQNEAQ (reference sequence). The CDR3 region is CASRRGEPPNTEAFF. The CDR3 DNA follows: TGTGCCAGCAGAAGAGGCGAACCACCGAACACTGAAGCTTTCTTT.

The chain combines TRBV6-1 with TRBJ2-7, with D possibly matching TRBD1 (6 bases). CDR3 length: 17 amino acids. V gave up 3 bases and J gave up 2 bases, with 20 bases separating them. Germline lookup yields CDR1 MNHNS and CDR2 SASEGT. CDR3 region: CASSDMPSGARTYEQYF. CDR3 in DNA: TGTGCCAGCAGTGATATGCCTTCAGGGGCCCGAACCTACGAGCAGTACTTC.

CDR3: CAIRSLAGTVSGTDTQYF. The CDR3 bases are TGTGCCATCAGGTCACTAGCGGGAACCGTTTCGGGCACAGATACGCAGTATTTT. This chain connects TRBV10-3 to TRBJ2-3; 10 positions match TRBD2. The length of the CDR3 is 18 residues. Germline V gives CDR1 ENHRY, CDR2 SYGVKD. V lost 6 bases to trimming and J lost 1 base; unmatched junction nucleotides: 13.

The chain recombines TRBV7-8 with TRBJ2-1; TRBD1 might be the D (5 bases). Germline V CDR1 and CDR2: SGHVS, FQNEAQ. The CDR3 covers 15 residues. Trimming pared 5 bases from V and 12 bases from J, leaving 23 bases between. Written as DNA, the CDR3 is TGTGCCAGCAGCAATAGCAGGGTTTTTGACGTCGGGCAGTTCTTC. Amino acids: CASSNSRVFDVGQFF.

The genes are TRBV7-2 and TRBJ1-1; no reliable D call. The V end lost 5 bases, the J end lost 5 bases, and 15 bases lay between the germline ends. This CDR3 spans 14 amino acids. Germline lookup yields CDR1 SGHTA and CDR2 FQGNSA. CDR3 in amino acids: CASSATGSGTEAFF. The DNA of the CDR3 is TGTGCCAGCAGCGCGACCGGGTCGGGGACTGAAGCTTTCTTT.